This T cell receptor beta chain derives from a study of technical replicates of blood from several donors. The CDR3 is 19 amino acids. Clones were read by immunoSEQ multiplex PCR, and TCRdb kept only the in-frame ones, dropping some. The top ten clones hold over 0.35% of a sample with about 79,000 clones, about 90% of them seen once. This receptor was taken from a human donor in good health. Some clones in this sample may be carry-over from other donors' samples. The V call is TRBV1, the J call TRBJ1-2; TRBD1 is the table's D call, not checked against the DNA. TRBV1 is annotated as a pseudogene. The sequencing sample was made of T cells isolated from PBMCs. The CDR3 loop reads CTSSQVETGTINPNYGYTF. CDR3 sequence (DNA): TGCACCAGCAGCCAAGTGGAAACCGGGACAATCAATCCTAACTATGGCTACACCTTC.